These 3 T cell receptor beta chains were all obtained from the same sample, sequenced in a study of blood T cell repertoires in COVID-19. TCRdb keeps only in-frame clones here, not all; method: immunoSEQ multiplex PCR. The sample records 150,000 or so clones, 90% being singletons. The sample comprised peripheral blood. Receptors were obtained from a man aged 50 or older with acute or convalescent COVID-19.

The V and J genes are TRBV6-5 and TRBJ1-6; D gene unclear. This CDR3 spans 15 amino acids. Germline V lookup: CDR1 MNHEY, CDR2 SVGAGI. V was pared by 5 bases and J by 7 bases, with 15 bases between. The CDR3 here is CASSPPGDGNSPLHF. The CDR3 DNA is TGTGCCAGCAGTCCCCCGGGTGATGGAAATTCACCCCTCCACTTT.

V is TRBV15 and J is TRBJ1-4; 9 bases are a match to TRBD1. J was trimmed by 8 bases and V by 4 bases; bases with no gene match: 8. The CDR3 runs 15 residues. CDR1 LNHNV and CDR2 YYDKDF come from the germline V gene (reference sequence). DNA for the CDR3: TGTGCCACCAGCAAGCGGGACAGGGTGGGGGAAAAACTGTTTTTT. Translation gives CATSKRDRVGEKLFF.

This clone was observed once. The gene calls are TRBV11-2 and TRBJ2-7; 12 bases line up with TRBD2. CDR1 and CDR2 from the germline V gene are SGHAT and FQNNGV. The junction had 15 bases not matched to a gene; V was cut back by 3 bases and J by 3 bases. The CDR3 consists of 19 residues. CDR3 in amino acids: CASSFGGLASGREGYEQYF. Here the CDR3 DNA reads TGTGCCAGCAGCTTTGGGGGCTTGGCTAGCGGGAGGGAGGGCTACGAGCAGTACTTC.